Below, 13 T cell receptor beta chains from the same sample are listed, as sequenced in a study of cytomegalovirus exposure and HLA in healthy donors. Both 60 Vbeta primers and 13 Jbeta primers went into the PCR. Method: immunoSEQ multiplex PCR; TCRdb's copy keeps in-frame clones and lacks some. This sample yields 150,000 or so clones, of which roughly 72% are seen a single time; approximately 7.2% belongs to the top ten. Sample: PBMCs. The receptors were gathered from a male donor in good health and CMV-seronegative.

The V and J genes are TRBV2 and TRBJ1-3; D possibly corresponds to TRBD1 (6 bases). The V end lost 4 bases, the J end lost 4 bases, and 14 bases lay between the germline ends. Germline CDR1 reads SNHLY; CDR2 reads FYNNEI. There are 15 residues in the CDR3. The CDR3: CASSGSRDTGNTIYF. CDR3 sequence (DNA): TGTGCCAGCAGTGGAAGTAGGGACACAGGAAACACCATATATTTT. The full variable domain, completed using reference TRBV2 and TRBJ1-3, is EPEVTQTPSHQVTQMGQEVILRCVPISNHLYFYWYRQILGQKVEFLVSFYNNEISEKSEIFDDQFSVERPDGSNFTLKIRSTKLEDSAMYFCASSGSRDTGNTIYFGEGSWLTVV.

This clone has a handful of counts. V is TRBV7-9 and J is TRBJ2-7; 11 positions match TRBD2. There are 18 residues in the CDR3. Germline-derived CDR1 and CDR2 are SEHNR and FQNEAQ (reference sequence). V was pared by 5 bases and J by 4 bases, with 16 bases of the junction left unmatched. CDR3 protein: CASSHPGLAVPRRYEQYF. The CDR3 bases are TGTGCCAGCAGCCACCCGGGACTAGCGGTACCCCGACGTTACGAGCAGTACTTC.

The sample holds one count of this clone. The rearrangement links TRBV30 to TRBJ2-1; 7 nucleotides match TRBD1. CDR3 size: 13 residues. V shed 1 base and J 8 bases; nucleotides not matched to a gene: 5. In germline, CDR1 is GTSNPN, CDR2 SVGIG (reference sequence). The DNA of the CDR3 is TGTGCCTGGAGTGAGGGACAGTGGGATGAGCAGTTCTTC. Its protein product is CAWSEGQWDEQFF.

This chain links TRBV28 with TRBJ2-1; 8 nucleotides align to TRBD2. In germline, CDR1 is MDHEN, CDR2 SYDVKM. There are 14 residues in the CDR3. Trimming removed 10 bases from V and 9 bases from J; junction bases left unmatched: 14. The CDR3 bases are TGTGCCACTCAACGGGGGGGCGGCCTCGGTGAGCAGTTCTTC. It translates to CATQRGGGLGEQFF. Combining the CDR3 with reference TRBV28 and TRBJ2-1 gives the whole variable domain DVKVTQSSRYLVKRTGEKVFLECVQDMDHENMFWYRQDPGLGLRLIYFSYDVKMKEKGDIPEGYSVSREKKERFSLILESASTNQTSMYLCATQRGGGLGEQFFGPGTRLTVL.

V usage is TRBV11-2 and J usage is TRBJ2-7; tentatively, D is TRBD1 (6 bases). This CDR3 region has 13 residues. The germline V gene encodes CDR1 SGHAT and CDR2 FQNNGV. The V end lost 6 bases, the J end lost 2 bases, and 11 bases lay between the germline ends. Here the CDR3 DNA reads TGTGCCAGCAGTCCCACAGGGACCTACGAGCAGTACTTC. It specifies CASSPTGTYEQYF.

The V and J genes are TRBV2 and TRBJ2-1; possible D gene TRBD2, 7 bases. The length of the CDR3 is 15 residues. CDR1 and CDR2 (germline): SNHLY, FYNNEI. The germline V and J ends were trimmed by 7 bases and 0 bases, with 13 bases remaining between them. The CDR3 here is CASNDGGLSYNEQFF. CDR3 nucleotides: TGTGCCAGCAATGACGGGGGGCTCTCCTACAATGAGCAGTTCTTC.

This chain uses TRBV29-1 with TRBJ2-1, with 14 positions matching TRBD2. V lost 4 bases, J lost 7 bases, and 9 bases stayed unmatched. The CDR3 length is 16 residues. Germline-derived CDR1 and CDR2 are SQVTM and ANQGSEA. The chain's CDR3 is CSVGIPTSGRGNEQFF. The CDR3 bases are TGCAGCGTTGGAATACCGACTAGCGGGAGGGGAAATGAGCAGTTCTTC.

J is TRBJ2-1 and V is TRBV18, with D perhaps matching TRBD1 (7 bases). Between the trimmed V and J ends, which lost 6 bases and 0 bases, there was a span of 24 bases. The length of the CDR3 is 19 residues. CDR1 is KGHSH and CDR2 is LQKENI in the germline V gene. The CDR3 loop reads CASSRTGGRGQSSYNEQFF. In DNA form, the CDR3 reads TGTGCCAGCTCGCGGACAGGAGGGCGGGGACAAAGCTCCTACAATGAGCAGTTCTTC.

CDR3 residues: CASSFYGEKLFF. CDR3 sequence (DNA): TGTGCCAGCAGTTTCTATGGTGAAAAACTGTTTTTT. This chain links TRBV7-2 with TRBJ1-4; D not certain. Germline V gene sequence: CDR1 SGHTA, CDR2 FQGNSA. Trimming left V 6 bases short and J 7 bases short, with 9 bases between. The length of the CDR3 is 12 residues.

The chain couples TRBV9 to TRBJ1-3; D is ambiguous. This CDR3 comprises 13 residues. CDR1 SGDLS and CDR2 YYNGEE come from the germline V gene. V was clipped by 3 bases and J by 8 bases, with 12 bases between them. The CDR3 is CASSATSSDTIYF. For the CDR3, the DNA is TGTGCCAGCAGCGCGACTTCGTCAGACACCATATATTTT.

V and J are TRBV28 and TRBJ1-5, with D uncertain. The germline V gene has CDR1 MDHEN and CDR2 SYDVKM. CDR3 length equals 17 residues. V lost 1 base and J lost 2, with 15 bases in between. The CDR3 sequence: CASSLSPSELRNQPQHF. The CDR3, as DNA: TGTGCCAGCAGTTTATCCCCCTCTGAGCTTCGCAATCAGCCCCAGCATTTT. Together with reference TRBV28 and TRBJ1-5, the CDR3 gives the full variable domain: DVKVTQSSRYLVKRTGEKVFLECVQDMDHENMFWYRQDPGLGLRLIYFSYDVKMKEKGDIPEGYSVSREKKERFSLILESASTNQTSMYLCASSLSPSELRNQPQHFGDGTRLSIL.

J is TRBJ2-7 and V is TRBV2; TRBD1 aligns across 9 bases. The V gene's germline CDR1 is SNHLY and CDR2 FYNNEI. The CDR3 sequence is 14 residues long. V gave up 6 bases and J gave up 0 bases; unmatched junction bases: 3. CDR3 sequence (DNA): TGTGCCAGCAGGGGACAGGGATACTCCTACGAGCAGTACTTC. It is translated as CASRGQGYSYEQYF.

The CDR3 DNA is TGTGCCAGTAGTACGCAGGGGGTGCGATCACCCCTCCACTTT. Translating it yields CASSTQGVRSPLHF. The chain links TRBV19 to TRBJ1-6; 7 bases agree with TRBD1. The CDR3 runs 14 residues. V lost 4 bases, J lost 10 bases, and 7 bases stayed unmatched. Germline V gene sequence: CDR1 LNHDA, CDR2 SQIVND (reference sequence).